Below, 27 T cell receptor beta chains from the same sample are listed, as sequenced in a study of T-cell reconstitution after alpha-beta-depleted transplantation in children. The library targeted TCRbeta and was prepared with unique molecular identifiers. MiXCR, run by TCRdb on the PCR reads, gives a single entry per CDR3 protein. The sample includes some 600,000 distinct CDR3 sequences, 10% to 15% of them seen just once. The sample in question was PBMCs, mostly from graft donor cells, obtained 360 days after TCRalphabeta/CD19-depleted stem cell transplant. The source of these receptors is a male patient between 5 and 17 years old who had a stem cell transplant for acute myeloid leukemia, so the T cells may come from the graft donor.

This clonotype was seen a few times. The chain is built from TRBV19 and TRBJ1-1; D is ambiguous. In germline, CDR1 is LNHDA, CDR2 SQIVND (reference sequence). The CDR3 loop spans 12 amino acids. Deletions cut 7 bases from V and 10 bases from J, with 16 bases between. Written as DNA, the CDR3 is TGTGCCAGTAACAATATAGGACCGACAGCTTTCTTT. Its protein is CASNNIGPTAFF.

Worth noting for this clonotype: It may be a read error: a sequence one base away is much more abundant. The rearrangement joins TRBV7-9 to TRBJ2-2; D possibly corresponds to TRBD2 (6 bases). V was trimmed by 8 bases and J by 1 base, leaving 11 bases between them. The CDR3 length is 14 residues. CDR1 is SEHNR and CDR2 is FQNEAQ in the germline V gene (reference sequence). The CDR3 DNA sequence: TGTGCCAGCGGGGGACTGGGGAACACCGGGGAGCTGTTTTTT. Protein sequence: CASGGLGNTGELFF.

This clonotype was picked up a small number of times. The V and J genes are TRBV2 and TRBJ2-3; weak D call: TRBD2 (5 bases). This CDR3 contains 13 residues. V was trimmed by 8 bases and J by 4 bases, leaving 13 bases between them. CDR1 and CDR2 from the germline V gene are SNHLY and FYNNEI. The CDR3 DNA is TGTGCCAGCGCCAGTGCCGGGGCAGATACGCAGTATTTT. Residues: CASASAGADTQYF.

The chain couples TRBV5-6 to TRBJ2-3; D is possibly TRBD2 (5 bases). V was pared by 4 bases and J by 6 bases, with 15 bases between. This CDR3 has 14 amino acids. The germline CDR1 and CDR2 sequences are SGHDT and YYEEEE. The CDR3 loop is CASSPGFGLDTQYF. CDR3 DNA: TGTGCCAGCAGCCCGGGGTTCGGGTTGGATACGCAGTATTTT.

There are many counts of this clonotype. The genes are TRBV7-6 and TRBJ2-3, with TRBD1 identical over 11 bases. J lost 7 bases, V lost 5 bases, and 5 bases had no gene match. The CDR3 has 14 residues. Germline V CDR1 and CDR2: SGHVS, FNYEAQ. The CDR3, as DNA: TGTGCCAGCAGCCCCCGGACAGGGGGCAATACGCAGTATTTT. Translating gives CASSPRTGGNTQYF.

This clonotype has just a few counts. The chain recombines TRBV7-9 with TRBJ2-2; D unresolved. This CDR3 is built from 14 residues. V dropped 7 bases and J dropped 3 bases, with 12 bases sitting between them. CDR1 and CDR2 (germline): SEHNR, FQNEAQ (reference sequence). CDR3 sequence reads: CASKPRTDTGELFF. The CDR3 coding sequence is TGTGCCAGCAAACCTAGGACCGACACCGGGGAGCTGTTTTTT.

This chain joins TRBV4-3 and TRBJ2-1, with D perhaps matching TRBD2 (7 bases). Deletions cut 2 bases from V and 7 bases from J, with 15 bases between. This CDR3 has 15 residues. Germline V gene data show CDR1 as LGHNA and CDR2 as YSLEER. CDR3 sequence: CASSQKTGRANEQFF. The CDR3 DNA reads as TGCGCCAGCAGCCAAAAAACAGGGAGGGCTAATGAGCAGTTCTTC.

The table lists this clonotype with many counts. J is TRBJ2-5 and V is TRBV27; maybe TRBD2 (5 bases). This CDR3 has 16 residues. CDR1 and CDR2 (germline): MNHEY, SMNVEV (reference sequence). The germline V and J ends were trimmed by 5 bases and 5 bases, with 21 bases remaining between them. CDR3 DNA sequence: TGTGCCAGCAGTCCCAGGCTACTAGTACGCGGCGAGACCCAGTACTTC. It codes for CASSPRLLVRGETQYF.

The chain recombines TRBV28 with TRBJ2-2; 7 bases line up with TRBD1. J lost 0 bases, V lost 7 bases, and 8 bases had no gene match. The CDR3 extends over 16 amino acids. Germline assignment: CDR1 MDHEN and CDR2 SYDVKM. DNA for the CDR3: TGTGCCAGCATTGAAACCGGGACAGCGAACACCGGGGAGCTGTTTTTT. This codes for CASIETGTANTGELFF.

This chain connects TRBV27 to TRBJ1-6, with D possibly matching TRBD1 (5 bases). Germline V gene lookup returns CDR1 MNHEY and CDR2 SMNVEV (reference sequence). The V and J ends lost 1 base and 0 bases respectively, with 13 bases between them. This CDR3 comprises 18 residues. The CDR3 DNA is TGTGCCAGCAGTTTATTGGCGGGGGTTTTCTCCTATAATTCACCCCTCCACTTT. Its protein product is CASSLLAGVFSYNSPLHF.

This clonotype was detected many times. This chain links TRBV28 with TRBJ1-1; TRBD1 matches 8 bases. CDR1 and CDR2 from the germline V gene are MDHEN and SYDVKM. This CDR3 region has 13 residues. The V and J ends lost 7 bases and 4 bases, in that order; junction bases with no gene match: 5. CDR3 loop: CASKNRGATEAFF. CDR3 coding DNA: TGTGCCAGCAAAAACAGGGGGGCCACTGAAGCTTTCTTT.

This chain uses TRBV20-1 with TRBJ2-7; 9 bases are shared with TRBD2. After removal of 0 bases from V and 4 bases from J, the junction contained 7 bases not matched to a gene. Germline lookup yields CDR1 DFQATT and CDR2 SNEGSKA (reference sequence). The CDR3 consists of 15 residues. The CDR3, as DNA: TGCAGTGCTAGAGATCCAACTAGCGGGCCTTACGAGCAGTACTTC. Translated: CSARDPTSGPYEQYF.

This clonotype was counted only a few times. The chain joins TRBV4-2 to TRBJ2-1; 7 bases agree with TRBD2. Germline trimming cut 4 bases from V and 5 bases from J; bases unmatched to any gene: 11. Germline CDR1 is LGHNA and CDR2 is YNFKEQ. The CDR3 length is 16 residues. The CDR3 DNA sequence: TGTGCCAGCAGCCGAGACCCCCGGGGGGATCACAATGAGCAGTTCTTC. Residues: CASSRDPRGDHNEQFF.

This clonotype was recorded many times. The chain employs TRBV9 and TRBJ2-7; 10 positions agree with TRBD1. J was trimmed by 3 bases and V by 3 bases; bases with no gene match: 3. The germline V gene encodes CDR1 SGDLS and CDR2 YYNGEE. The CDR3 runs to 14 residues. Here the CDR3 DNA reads TGTGCCAGCAGCGGGACAGGGGGATTCTACGAGCAGTACTTC. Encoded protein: CASSGTGGFYEQYF.

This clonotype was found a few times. CDR3 coding DNA: TGTGCCAGCGGGATTCTCGGCCAGTCCGGGGAGCTGTTTTTT. It is translated as CASGILGQSGELFF. This rearrangement joins TRBV7-3 to TRBJ2-2; D not certain. V was cut by 8 bases and J by 6 bases, with 16 bases left in between. The CDR3 totals 14 residues. From germline, CDR1 is SGHTA and CDR2 FQGTGA.

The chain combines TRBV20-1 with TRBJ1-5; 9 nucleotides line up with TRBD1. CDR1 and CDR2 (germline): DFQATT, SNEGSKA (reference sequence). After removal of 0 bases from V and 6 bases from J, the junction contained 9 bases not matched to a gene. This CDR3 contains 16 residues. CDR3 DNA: TGCAGTGCTAGAGATCGACAGGGGGGGGCAATTCAGCCCCAGCATTTT. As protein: CSARDRQGGAIQPQHF.

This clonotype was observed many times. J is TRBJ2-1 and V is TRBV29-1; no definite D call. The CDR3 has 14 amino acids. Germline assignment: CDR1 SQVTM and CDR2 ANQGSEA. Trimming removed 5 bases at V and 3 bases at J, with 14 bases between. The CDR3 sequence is CSVLTPTLYNEQFF. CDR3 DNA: TGCAGCGTTTTGACCCCGACCCTCTACAATGAGCAGTTCTTC.

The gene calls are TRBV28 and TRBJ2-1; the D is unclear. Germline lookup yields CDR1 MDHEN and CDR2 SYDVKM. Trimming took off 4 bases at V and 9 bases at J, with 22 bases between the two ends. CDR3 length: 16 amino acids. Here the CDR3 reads CASSSPGPPLSPEQFF. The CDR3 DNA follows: TGTGCCAGCAGTTCCCCCGGTCCCCCGTTGTCGCCTGAGCAGTTCTTC.

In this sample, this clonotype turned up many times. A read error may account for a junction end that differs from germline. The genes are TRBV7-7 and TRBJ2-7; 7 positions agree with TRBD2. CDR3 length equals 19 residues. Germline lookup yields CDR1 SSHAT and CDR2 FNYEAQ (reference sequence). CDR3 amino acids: CASSLGPYQRGGSIYEQYF. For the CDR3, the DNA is TGTGCTAGCAGCTTAGGCCCTTACCAACGGGGCGGGAGTATCTACGAGCAGTACTTC.

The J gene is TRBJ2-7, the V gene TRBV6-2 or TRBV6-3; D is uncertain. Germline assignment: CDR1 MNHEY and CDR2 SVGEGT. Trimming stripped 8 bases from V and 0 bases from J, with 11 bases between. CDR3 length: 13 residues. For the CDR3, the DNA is TGTGCCAGCGGACGCTTGAGCTCCTACGAGCAGTACTTC. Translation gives CASGRLSSYEQYF.

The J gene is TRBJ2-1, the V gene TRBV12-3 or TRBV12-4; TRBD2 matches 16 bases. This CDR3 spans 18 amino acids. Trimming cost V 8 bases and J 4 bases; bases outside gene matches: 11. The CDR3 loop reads CASGAGTSGRALYNEQFF. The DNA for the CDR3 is TGTGCCAGCGGCGCCGGGACTAGCGGGAGGGCCCTTTACAATGAGCAGTTCTTC.

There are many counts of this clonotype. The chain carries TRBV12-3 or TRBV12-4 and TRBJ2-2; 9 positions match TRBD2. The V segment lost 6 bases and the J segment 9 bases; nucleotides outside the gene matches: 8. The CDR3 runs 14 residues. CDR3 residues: CASSREREARELFF. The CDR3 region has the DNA TGTGCCAGCAGCCGCGAGCGGGAGGCGAGGGAGCTGTTTTTT.

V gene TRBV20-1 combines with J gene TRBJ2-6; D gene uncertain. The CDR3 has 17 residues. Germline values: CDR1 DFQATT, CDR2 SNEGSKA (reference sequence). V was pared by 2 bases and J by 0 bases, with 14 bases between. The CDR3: CSARRPRSYSGANVLTF. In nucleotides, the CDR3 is TGCAGTGCTAGACGACCGAGAAGTTACTCTGGGGCCAACGTCCTGACTTTC.

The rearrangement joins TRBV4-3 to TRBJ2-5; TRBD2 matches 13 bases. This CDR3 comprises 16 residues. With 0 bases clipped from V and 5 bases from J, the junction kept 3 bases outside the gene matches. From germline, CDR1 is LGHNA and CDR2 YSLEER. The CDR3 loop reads CASSQDQGLAGETQYF. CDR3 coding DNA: TGCGCCAGCAGCCAAGATCAGGGACTAGCGGGGGAGACCCAGTACTTC.

CDR3 bases: TGTGCCAGCAGCTTAGAGAGCGGGGTCTCCTACGAGCAGTACTTC. Its protein product is CASSLESGVSYEQYF. This chain connects TRBV7-6 to TRBJ2-7, with 7 bases lining up with TRBD2. CDR1 is SGHVS, CDR2 FNYEAQ, per germline. The CDR3 has 15 residues. V lost 1 base to trimming and J lost 0 bases; unmatched junction nucleotides: 3.

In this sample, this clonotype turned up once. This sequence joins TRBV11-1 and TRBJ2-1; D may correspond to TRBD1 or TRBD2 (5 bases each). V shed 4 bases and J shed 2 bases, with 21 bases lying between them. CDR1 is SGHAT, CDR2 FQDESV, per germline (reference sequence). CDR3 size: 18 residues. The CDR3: CASSWKGSGPRTYNEQFF. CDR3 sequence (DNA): TGTGCCAGCAGCTGGAAAGGGTCGGGACCCCGGACCTACAATGAGCAGTTCTTC.

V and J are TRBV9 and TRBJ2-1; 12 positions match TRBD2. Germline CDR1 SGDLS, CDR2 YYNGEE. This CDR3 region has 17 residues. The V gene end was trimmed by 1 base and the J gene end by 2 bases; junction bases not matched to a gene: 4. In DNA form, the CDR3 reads TGTGCCAGCAGCGTAAACCTAGCGGGAGGGACCTACAATGAGCAGTTCTTC. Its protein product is CASSVNLAGGTYNEQFF.